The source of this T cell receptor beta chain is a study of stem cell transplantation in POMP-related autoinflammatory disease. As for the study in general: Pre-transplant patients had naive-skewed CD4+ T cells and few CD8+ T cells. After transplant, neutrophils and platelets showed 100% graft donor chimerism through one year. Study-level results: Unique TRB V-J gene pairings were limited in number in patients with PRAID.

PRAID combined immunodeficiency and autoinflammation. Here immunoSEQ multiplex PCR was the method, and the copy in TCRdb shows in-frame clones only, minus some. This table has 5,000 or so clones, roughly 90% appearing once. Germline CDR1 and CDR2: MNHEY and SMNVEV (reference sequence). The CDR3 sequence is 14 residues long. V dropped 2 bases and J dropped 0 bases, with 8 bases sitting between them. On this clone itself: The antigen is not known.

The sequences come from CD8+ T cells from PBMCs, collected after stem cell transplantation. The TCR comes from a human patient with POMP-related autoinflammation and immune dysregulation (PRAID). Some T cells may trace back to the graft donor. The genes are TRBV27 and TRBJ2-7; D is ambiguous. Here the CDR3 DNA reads TGTGCCAGCAGTTTAGGCACGAGCTCCTACGAGCAGTACTTC. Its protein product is CASSLGTSSYEQYF.